Detailed here is one TCR beta chain. This record comes from a study of blood T cell repertoires in COVID-19. The CDR3 loop spans 16 amino acids. Germline-derived CDR1 and CDR2 are SQVTM and ANQGSEA. The V and J ends lost 6 bases and 0 bases, in that order; junction bases with no gene match: 11. Sequenced by immunoSEQ multiplex PCR; TCRdb stores in-frame clones only, minus some. The table shows around 40,000 clones, with around 74% occurring only once. This sequence originates from a man aged 70-80 years with acute or convalescent COVID-19. Specimen: peripheral blood. This chain links TRBV29-1 with TRBJ2-1; 7 bases map to TRBD1. CDR3 loop: CSVPRGRLDSYNEQFF. The CDR3 DNA reads TGCAGCGTCCCAAGGGGGCGCCTCGACTCCTACAATGAGCAGTTCTTC.